This T cell receptor (beta chain) came from a study of monozygotic twins with inflammatory bowel disease. This CDR3 spans 18 amino acids. Germline CDR1 reads SGHTA; CDR2 reads FQGNSA. RNA in its total form was extracted from whole blood, and T cells were not sorted. Template switching incorporated UMIs with a 6-nucleotide sample barcode. TCRdb reprocessed the 5' RACE reads and reports one entry per CDR3 protein, with no DNA. This listing includes roughly 200,000 distinct CDR3 sequences. The sequencing input was blood. The V gene is TRBV7-2, the J gene TRBJ1-2. This receptor was identified in a human donor with ulcerative colitis or Crohn's disease, or a healthy co-twin of an affected twin (not recorded which). The CDR3: CASSLAQGRHLTNYGYTF.